The entry below gives a single TCR beta chain sequence along with its context. Its antigen is still unknown. The data originate from a study of T cells in Graves' hyperthyroidism and ophthalmopathy. There were TCR beta CDR3 regions amplified from RNA transcripts. First-round RT-PCR of the TCR CDR3 relied on the HTBI primer set. A single record per CDR3 protein comes from TCRdb applying MiXCR to the multiplex PCR reads. The sample records hundreds of thousands of distinct CDR3 sequences, 12% to 15% being singletons. Newly diagnosed hyperthyroidism, duration under 2 months, in patients aged 18 to 65. Patients showing uncontrolled infection, other autoimmune disease, pregnancy or lactation were ineligible. Diagnosing involved the use of clinical symptoms, serum thyroxine and TRAb, thyroid ultrasound and orbital computed tomography. Germline V lookup: CDR1 SQVTM, CDR2 ANQGSEA. The CDR3 length is 10 residues. Trimming removed 4 bases from V and 8 bases from J, with 6 bases in between.

The study, taken as a whole, reports: Ophthalmopathy was told apart from stable hyperthyroidism by a 13 V-J model.

The chain recombines TRBV29-1 with TRBJ2-1; D uncertain. What was sequenced was blood. This clonotype was obtained from a young woman with Graves' hyperthyroidism. The CDR3 sequence is CSVGWDEQFF. CDR3 DNA: TGCAGCGTTGGTTGGGATGAGCAGTTCTTC.